Below, one T cell receptor (beta chain) is given with its context. This clonotype came up many times. The specificity of this receptor is unknown. Base qualities are not at hand, and no much larger clone is one base apart. Trimming removed 6 bases from V and 4 bases from J; the gene matches leave 9 bases unexplained. The CDR3, cysteine through phenylalanine, is 15 amino acids long. The only DNA kept is the CDR3, 45 bases in frame from the first base. CDR1 and CDR2, looked up from the germline V gene, are SNHLY and FYNNEI. Reading the label with the study, this specimen's time point is: persistent/refractory GD, antithyroid drugs over 5 years with positive TRAb. RNA was extracted from PBMCs in TRIzol for both TCR sequencing and RNA sequencing. Graves' disease was diagnosed according to American Thyroid Association guidelines. Patients for the study were recruited at an endocrinology department in Xi'an, China. Each patient gave approximately 10 milliliters of peripheral blood, collected in an EDTA anticoagulant tube. Ficoll Paque Plus density gradient separation was used to isolate PBMCs, and no additional T cell sorting was done. An Agilent 2100 Bioanalyzer and agarose gel were used to check RNA quality, while a NanoDrop 2000 measured RNA concentration.

The data are from a study of regulatory T cells in long-lasting Graves disease listed by TCRdb under 2021. For the wider study: To count as having persistent Graves' disease, a patient had to have received antithyroid drug treatment for over 5 years with TSH receptor autoantibodies remaining persistently positive. This study used TCR sequencing and RNA sequencing of peripheral blood to compare persistent Graves' disease patients against newly diagnosed Graves' disease patients. The study was conducted in China and was registered as a clinical trial. A total of 33 samples underwent TCR sequencing, from roughly 13 patients with persistent Graves' disease and approximately 20 patients with newly diagnosed Graves' disease. In the clinical cohort, patients with persistent Graves' disease had used antithyroid drugs for an average of roughly ten years. Study-wide conclusions, independent of this receptor: Only the TCR beta chain was sequenced and analyzed. Lower TCR Shannon entropy and fewer highly expanded clones were observed in persistent Graves' disease patients than in newly diagnosed patients, which suggested clonal expansion. Preferential use of TRBV28, TRBJ1-2 and TRBJ2-5 was observed in persistent disease, whereas TRBV20-1 and TRBJ2-1 were favored in newly diagnosed disease. More public clonotypes were shared among persistent patients (around 2,600) than among newly diagnosed patients (roughly 1,000). Peripheral blood alone was examined, since thyroid tissue, which constituted the primary lesion, could not be accessed. The authors acknowledged the small sample size as a limitation that may reduce accuracy.

The library was obtained by multiplex PCR. The data were produced on an Illumina HiSeq 4000. To build TCR beta libraries, CDR3 regions were amplified by Arm-PCR using iRepertoire HTBI primers. PCR products were gel purified before sequencing. In the source study's methods: Across samples, 60 to 80 TRBV and roughly 15 TRBJ segments were identified and used for gene usage analysis of CDR3 amino acid clonotypes. COPE and FqMerger were used to merge the filtered high-quality paired reads into contigs. BLAST was used to align contigs to IMGT TRBV, TRBD and TRBJ reference genes, with CDR3 defined following IMGT. Highly expanded clones were defined as clonotypes with a frequency above 0.1%. Shannon entropy was used to measure repertoire diversity, and the Gini coefficient was used to measure V-J evenness. Public clonotypes were defined as clonotypes shared by more than one individual. Starting from the raw public reads, TCRdb applied fastp trimming at Q25, assembled clones with MiXCR and retained in-frame beta chains. Records with the same CDR3 protein are collapsed into one entry carrying the most frequent genes and DNA. These V and J calls rely on TCRdb rather than the paper's analysis. In this sample the table shows hundreds of thousands of distinct CDR3 sequences, more than 20% of which occur a single time. About 20% of the sample is in the top ten clones.

The specimen comprised peripheral blood mononuclear cells (PBMCs), sampled when the disease was refractory, from a patient treated with antithyroid drugs. The sequence came from a female donor with Graves disease. The chain links TRBV2 with TRBJ1-1, with TRBD1 identical over 9 junction bases. The DNA is TGTGCCAGCAGCGAATGGACAGGGGCTGGCACTGAAGCTTTCTTT. Its translation is CASSEWTGAGTEAFF.